This TCR beta chain was recorded in a study of siplizumab effects on memory and regulatory T cells (dated by TCRdb to the late 2010s). About the investigation overall: The study examined how the anti-CD2 antibody siplizumab affects alloreactive T-cell subsets in allogeneic mixed lymphocyte reactions built from human PBMCs. Findings and caveats that apply to the study as a whole: Compared with memory T cells, unstimulated naive T cells appeared more diverse, and naive cells seemed to make a substantial contribution to the alloresponse. Whether proliferating Tregs from siplizumab cultures actually had suppressive function was not functionally confirmed. Because sequences below about 10^-5 frequency were poorly captured, only a minor fraction of alloreactive clones could be mapped to unstimulated subsets. For roughly 75-95% of proliferating CD4+ or CD8+ clones, no naive or memory phenotype could be assigned. In reactions with siplizumab, an average of around 70% of mappable alloreactive CD4+ clones were Treg-derived, compared with roughly 27% in control reactions. The cumulative frequency of alloreactive sequences traceable to unstimulated CD4+ memory T cells was significantly reduced by siplizumab.

As to this clone: Its specific antigen is unknown. Base quality data are lacking; no much larger clone is found one base away.

Including the terminal cysteine and phenylalanine, the CDR3 comprises 14 residues. The only DNA kept is the CDR3, 42 bases in frame from the first base. According to the germline V gene, CDR1 reads SGHRS and CDR2 reads YFSETQ. V loses 0 bases, J loses 0 bases, and the germline ends lie 5 bases apart. Library preparation employed the immunoSEQ multiplex PCR assay. The deep sequencing platform assayed roughly 10^5 TCR templates per sample. Genomic DNA extracted from sorted T cells was the material used for TCRbeta CDR3 sequencing. The authors processed their data as follows. The R programming language was used for clonal analysis of the TCRbeta CDR3 data. Alloreactive CD4+ and CD8+ clones were defined by comparing unstimulated samples with post-reaction CFSE-low samples. Regulatory or non-regulatory origin was assigned to alloreactive CD4+ clones by matching of sequences to sorted unstimulated Treg and non-Treg repertoires. TCRdb limited this immuneACCESS table to in-frame rearrangements with V and J called. A share of clones is missing; checked studies link under half to unresolved V genes, and the rest is unexplained. For V, J and clone size, that table is used; D and trimming come from the DNA. The sample records some 97,000 clones, around 93% of which are singletons. Approximately 1.4% of the sample lies in the top ten.

Sorted unstimulated T cells and proliferating T cells recovered from mixed lymphocyte reactions underwent TCRbeta CDR3 sequencing. Fresh whole blood from ten HLA-typed healthy donors was used as the source from which PBMCs were isolated. To map where alloreactive clones came from, CD4+ non-regulatory T cells in the unstimulated state were FACS-sorted. The chain is encoded by TRBV5-1 joined to TRBJ2-3, with the D gene not confidently named. The TCR sequence derives from a human donor in good health. Sequencing was done on a sample of non-Treg CD4+ T cells sorted from blood. The meaning of the sample's cell subset or site label: FACS-sorted unstimulated CD4+ non-regulatory T cells. The DNA sequence reads TGCGCCAGCAGCTTGGGAGAGAGCACAGATACGCAGTATTTT. Translated, this gives CASSLGESTDTQYF.